This T cell receptor (beta chain) was retrieved from a study of CD8 T cells in ankylosing spondylitis. Study-wide results and limits: Apparently characteristic of ankylosing spondylitis blood was a TCR beta motif (about 8 highly homologous variants).

MiXCR was run by TCRdb on the 5' RACE reads, yielding one entry per CDR3 protein. The profile shows a few hundred thousand distinct CDR3 sequences, over 9.5% of them singletons. Ten or more counts support this clonotype. Its antigen is not identified. The CDR3 extends over 15 amino acids. The germline CDR1 and CDR2 sequences are MNHEY and SMNVEV (reference sequence). J lost 4 bases, V lost 4 bases, and 8 bases had no gene match. This TCR was recovered from a male donor with ankylosing spondylitis. The chain carries TRBV27 and TRBJ1-1, with TRBD1 matching over 8 bases. The sequenced sample consisted of blood, either unsorted or a sorted T cell fraction (not recorded which). This CDR3 is CASSSHPTGGTEAFF. The CDR3 DNA follows: TGTGCCAGCAGTTCTCATCCTACAGGGGGCACTGAAGCTTTCTTT.